The entry below gives a single TCR beta chain sequence along with its context. Its target is not known. The entry originates in a study of shared clonotypes between healthy human individuals. Study results and caveats: Among donors, sharing of clonotypes was expected to be affected by sequencing depth.

Sorted-subset replicate PCR reactions contained 150 to 200 ng DNA, corresponding to some 30,000 T cell genomes. Per the authors' pipeline: Filtering differed, since immunoSEQ gave only junction sequences and no quality scores. Sequencing was performed with immunoSEQ multiplex PCR; in TCRdb, only in-frame clones are kept and a portion is missing. Clone size and V and J calls were adopted from that table, with D and trimming inferred from the DNA. Altogether about 820,000 clones are present, approximately 92% being singletons, with the ten largest covering under 30%. V gave up 0 bases and J gave up 2 bases; unmatched junction bases: 18. The CDR3 is 20 residues long. Germline CDR1 reads SGHAT; CDR2 reads FQNNGV. It was CD45RO-negative cells, positively selected for CCR7, that made up naive CD8 cells, with terminally differentiated effector memory CD45RA+ cells excluded. Each donor was a Caucasian adult residing in Nashville, Tennessee.

Sequences were obtained from naive CD8+ T cells sorted from blood. This receptor was taken from a man in his thirties or forties in good health. The chain links TRBV11-2 to TRBJ2-7, with TRBD2 identical over 8 bases. CDR3 nucleotides: TGTGCCAGCAGCTTAGATTACGATAAACCTGGGGCGGGAGGAACCTACGAGCAGTACTTC. This sequence encodes CASSLDYDKPGAGGTYEQYF.